The rows below give T cell receptor beta chains drawn from one sample of a study of T cell responses to AZD1222 COVID-19 vaccine. Produced via immunoSEQ multiplex PCR; TCRdb's table is partial and in-frame only. Among 120,000 to 150,000 clones, 91% were seen once, and the ten largest hold roughly 7.5%. The material sequenced was peripheral blood, taken 28 days after the second dose of the MenACWY control vaccine. These receptors came from an adult who received the MenACWY meningococcal vaccine as a control. Both conserved end residues are part of each CDR3. A D gene is named only where the DNA matches it firmly.

len: 11
v_gene: TRBV7-9
d_gene: TRBD1
j_gene: TRBJ1-1
CDR3aa: CASQGGPEAFF

len: 14
v_gene: TRBV6-5
d_gene: -
j_gene: TRBJ1-5
CDR3aa: CATRKQGLVQPQHF

len: 14
v_gene: TRBV28
d_gene: -
j_gene: TRBJ1-2
CDR3aa: CASSLWGQGDGYTF

len: 13
v_gene: TRBV19
d_gene: -
j_gene: TRBJ2-5
CDR3aa: CASSPQTVETQYF

len: 13
v_gene: TRBV28
d_gene: -
j_gene: TRBJ1-1
CDR3aa: CASRTGRGTEAFF

len: 14
v_gene: TRBV19
d_gene: TRBD2
j_gene: TRBJ2-5
CDR3aa: CASSRTSGQETQYF

len: 11
v_gene: TRBV29-1
d_gene: -
j_gene: TRBJ1-2
CDR3aa: CSVQGSYGYTF

len: 13
v_gene: TRBV30
d_gene: -
j_gene: TRBJ2-2
CDR3aa: CAWSRRNTGELFF

len: 17
v_gene: TRBV10-3
d_gene: TRBD2
j_gene: TRBJ2-1
CDR3aa: CAIKLGLAGGQDNEQFF

len: 13
v_gene: TRBV5-4
d_gene: -
j_gene: TRBJ2-3
CDR3aa: CASSLTGPDTQYF

len: 14
v_gene: TRBV7-2
d_gene: -
j_gene: TRBJ2-5
CDR3aa: CASSVRAPVETQYF

len: 16
v_gene: TRBV11-2
d_gene: TRBD2
j_gene: TRBJ2-7
CDR3aa: CASSLGLAGFAYEQYF

len: 12
v_gene: TRBV29-1
d_gene: -
j_gene: TRBJ1-1
CDR3aa: CSARDGNTEAFF

len: 12
v_gene: TRBV30
d_gene: TRBD1
j_gene: TRBJ1-2
CDR3aa: CAWGDRTYGYTF

len: 13
v_gene: TRBV12-3/TRBV12-4
d_gene: -
j_gene: TRBJ2-7
CDR3aa: CASSMGSPYEQYF

len: 14
v_gene: TRBV6-5
d_gene: -
j_gene: TRBJ2-7
CDR3aa: CASSHTGTSYEQYF

len: 17
v_gene: TRBV11-2
d_gene: -
j_gene: TRBJ1-4
CDR3aa: CASSLLKVSATNEKLFF

len: 15
v_gene: TRBV21-1
d_gene: -
j_gene: TRBJ2-1
CDR3aa: CASSKGLAGTTEQFF

len: 13
v_gene: TRBV18
d_gene: -
j_gene: TRBJ1-1
CDR3aa: CASSTPGRVLAFF

len: 17
v_gene: TRBV28
d_gene: -
j_gene: TRBJ2-3
CDR3aa: CASSLRVSTDLTDTQYF

len: 14
v_gene: TRBV2
d_gene: -
j_gene: TRBJ1-4
CDR3aa: CASSDLGFTEKLFF

len: 15
v_gene: TRBV7-6
d_gene: TRBD2
j_gene: TRBJ2-7
CDR3aa: CASSLTSEPAYEQYF

len: 14
v_gene: TRBV19
d_gene: -
j_gene: TRBJ1-3
CDR3aa: CASSTTGIGNTIYF

len: 13
v_gene: TRBV28
d_gene: -
j_gene: TRBJ2-1
CDR3aa: CAIQRDGYNEQFF

len: 16
v_gene: TRBV6-2/TRBV6-3
d_gene: TRBD2
j_gene: TRBJ2-3
CDR3aa: CASSSIPGLAGNTQYF

len: 15
v_gene: TRBV3-1/TRBV3-2
d_gene: TRBD1
j_gene: TRBJ1-2
CDR3aa: CASSNGGTGFYGYTF

len: 14
v_gene: TRBV7-9
d_gene: TRBD1
j_gene: TRBJ1-6
CDR3aa: CASSSPGGQSPLHF

len: 16
v_gene: TRBV5-5
d_gene: -
j_gene: TRBJ1-1
CDR3aa: CASSFGQGHRNTEAFF

len: 12
v_gene: TRBV29-1
d_gene: -
j_gene: TRBJ2-7
CDR3aa: CSAVGVSYEQYF

len: 18
v_gene: TRBV28
d_gene: -
j_gene: TRBJ1-1
CDR3aa: CASSLFNSIFLARTEAFF

len: 16
v_gene: TRBV6-5
d_gene: -
j_gene: TRBJ1-1
CDR3aa: CASSYSSGQGDTEAFF

len: 14
v_gene: TRBV7-2
d_gene: -
j_gene: TRBJ1-6
CDR3aa: CASSLASYNSPLHF

len: 12
v_gene: TRBV24-1
d_gene: -
j_gene: TRBJ1-2
CDR3aa: CATSQNTYGYTF

len: 15
v_gene: TRBV6-5
d_gene: TRBD1
j_gene: TRBJ2-5
CDR3aa: CASTMGQGVQETQYF

len: 14
v_gene: TRBV28
d_gene: TRBD1
j_gene: TRBJ2-7
CDR3aa: CASSLLGQTYEQYF

len: 16
v_gene: TRBV6-2/TRBV6-3
d_gene: TRBD1
j_gene: TRBJ1-5
CDR3aa: CASSLRITGGNQPQHF

len: 15
v_gene: TRBV7-9
d_gene: -
j_gene: TRBJ1-2
CDR3aa: CASSLGDAASYGYTF

len: 13
v_gene: TRBV5-1
d_gene: -
j_gene: TRBJ2-3
CDR3aa: CASSLLSTDTQYF

len: 13
v_gene: TRBV18
d_gene: -
j_gene: TRBJ1-1
CDR3aa: CASSQQGNTEAFF

len: 15
v_gene: TRBV11-3
d_gene: -
j_gene: TRBJ1-3
CDR3aa: CASSLGGAAGNTIYF

len: 13
v_gene: TRBV7-9
d_gene: -
j_gene: TRBJ1-5
CDR3aa: CASSSGPAQPQHF

len: 16
v_gene: TRBV3-1/TRBV3-2
d_gene: TRBD1
j_gene: TRBJ1-1
CDR3aa: CASSQPGTGYGTEAFF

len: 15
v_gene: TRBV7-8
d_gene: -
j_gene: TRBJ2-2
CDR3aa: CASSLTGTGTGELFF

len: 15
v_gene: TRBV6-6
d_gene: TRBD1
j_gene: TRBJ2-4
CDR3aa: CASSLTGGMGNIQYF